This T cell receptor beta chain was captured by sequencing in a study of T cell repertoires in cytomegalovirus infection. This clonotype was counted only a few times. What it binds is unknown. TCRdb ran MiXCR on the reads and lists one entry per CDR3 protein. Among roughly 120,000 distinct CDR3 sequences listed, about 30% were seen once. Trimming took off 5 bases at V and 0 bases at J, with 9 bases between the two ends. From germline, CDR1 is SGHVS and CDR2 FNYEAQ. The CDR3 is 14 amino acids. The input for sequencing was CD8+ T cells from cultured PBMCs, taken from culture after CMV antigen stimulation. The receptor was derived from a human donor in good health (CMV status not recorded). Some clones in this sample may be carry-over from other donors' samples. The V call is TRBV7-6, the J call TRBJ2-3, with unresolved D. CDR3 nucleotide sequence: TGTGCCAGCAGCCCTTTCGGGAGCACAGATACGCAGTATTTT. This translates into CASSPFGSTDTQYF.